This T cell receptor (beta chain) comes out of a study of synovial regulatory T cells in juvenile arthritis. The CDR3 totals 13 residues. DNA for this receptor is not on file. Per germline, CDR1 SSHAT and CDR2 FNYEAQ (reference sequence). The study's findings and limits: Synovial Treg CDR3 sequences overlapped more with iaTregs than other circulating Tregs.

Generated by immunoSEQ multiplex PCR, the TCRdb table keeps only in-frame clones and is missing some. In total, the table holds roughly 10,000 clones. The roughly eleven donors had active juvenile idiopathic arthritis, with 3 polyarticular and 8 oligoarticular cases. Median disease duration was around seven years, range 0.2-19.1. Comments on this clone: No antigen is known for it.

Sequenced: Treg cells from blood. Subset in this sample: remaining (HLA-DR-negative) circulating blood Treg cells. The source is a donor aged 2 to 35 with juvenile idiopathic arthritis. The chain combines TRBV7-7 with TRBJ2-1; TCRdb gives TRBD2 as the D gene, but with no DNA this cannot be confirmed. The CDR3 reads CASSFSTRNEQFF.